The 18 T cell receptor beta chains in this list originate from one sample, sequenced in a study of blood T cells in healthy people across ages. Alongside a J-beta primer mix, a sample-barcoded 5' primer served in a second PCR lasting roughly 6 to 11 cycles. TCRdb processed the 5' RACE reads anew with MiXCR; each CDR3 protein has one entry. Of 1.5 million to 2 million distinct CDR3 sequences detected, around 35% appear once; the ten largest clones hold approximately 11%. The sequenced sample consisted of blood. These receptors came from a woman in her twenties or thirties in good health.

The chain recombines TRBV12-3 or TRBV12-4 with TRBJ2-3; the D gene is possibly TRBD2 (6 bases). This CDR3 has 16 residues. Trimming stripped 6 bases from V and 3 bases from J, with 19 bases between. The CDR3 sequence is CASSPRRLVGTDTQYF. In nucleotides, the CDR3 is TGTGCCAGCAGCCCTCGTCGACTAGTGGGGACAGATACGCAGTATTTT.

J is TRBJ2-3 and V is TRBV20-1; D is perhaps TRBD2 (7 bases). This CDR3 contains 15 residues. CDR1 is DFQATT and CDR2 is SNEGSKA in the germline V gene (reference sequence). V was pared by 6 bases and J by 4 bases, with 20 bases between. The CDR3 nucleotides read TGCAGTGCGCTAGGGGGGGGGCGAGGATCAGATACGCAGTATTTT. It codes for CSALGGGRGSDTQYF.

This clonotype has a handful of counts. The chain has TRBV6-5 and TRBJ2-7; the D gene is possibly TRBD1 (5 bases). The CDR3 consists of 16 residues. V lost 5 bases, J lost 0 bases, and 17 bases lay in between. Germline V CDR1 and CDR2: MNHEY, SVGAGI. The DNA for the CDR3 is TGTGCCAGCAGTCCAGACAGTTCAACGTTCTCCTACGAGCAGTACTTC. It is translated as CASSPDSSTFSYEQYF.

This clonotype was seen a handful of times. V usage is TRBV14 and J usage is TRBJ2-3, with TRBD2 as a possible D gene (5 bases). The CDR3 is 17 residues long. Trimming removed 0 bases at V and 1 base at J, with 14 bases between. Germline CDR1 SGHDN, CDR2 FVKESK. This chain's CDR3 is CASSQDPPGLGTDTQYF. The CDR3, as DNA: TGTGCCAGCAGCCAAGATCCACCCGGACTGGGCACAGATACGCAGTATTTT.

This clonotype was detected a few times. The chain uses TRBV4-1 and TRBJ2-7; the D is unclear. V was cut by 0 bases and J by 3 bases, with 15 bases left in between. Germline CDR1 MGHRA, CDR2 YSYEKL. This CDR3 has 16 residues. The CDR3 region is CASSQDPSRNGYEQYF. CDR3 nucleotides: TGCGCCAGCAGCCAAGATCCCAGCAGGAACGGCTACGAGCAGTACTTC.

This rearrangement joins TRBV29-1 to TRBJ1-1; a weak D match, TRBD1 (6 bases). Germline lookup yields CDR1 SQVTM and CDR2 ANQGSEA. The germline V and J ends were trimmed by 3 bases and 2 bases, with 10 bases remaining between them. The CDR3 is 13 residues long. CDR3 nucleotides: TGCAGCGTTGACAGGGGAACAAACACTGAAGCTTTCTTT. It translates to CSVDRGTNTEAFF.

The chain links TRBV20-1 to TRBJ2-4, with TRBD2 matching over 7 bases. The J call is uncertain, as TRBJ2-7 better fits the DNA end. Germline CDR1 DFQATT, CDR2 SNEGSKA (reference sequence). The CDR3 has 17 amino acids. CDR3: CSAREITGGAGPYEQYF. CDR3 DNA sequence: TGCAGTGCTAGAGAAATTACTGGAGGAGCGGGACCCTACGAGCAGTACTTC.

With respect to this clonotype: This could be a read error, since a much larger clone is one nucleotide away. This rearrangement joins TRBV7-8 to TRBJ2-3; the D is unclear. Germline CDR1 and CDR2: SGHVS and FQNEAQ. Trimming removed 3 bases from V and 4 bases from J, with 8 bases in between. The CDR3 extends over 13 amino acids. The CDR3, as DNA: TGTGCCAGCAGCTTTCAGAGTGCAGATACGCAGTATTTT. Translation gives CASSFQSADTQYF.

This clonotype appeared a few times. The chain carries TRBV5-6 and TRBJ2-7; TRBD2 matches at 7 bases. CDR3 size: 14 residues. CDR1 is SGHDT and CDR2 is YYEEEE in the germline V gene. V was clipped by 4 bases and J by 3 bases; unmatched bases: 7. As DNA, the CDR3 is TGTGCCAGCAGCAATGGTGGACTAGTCTACGAGCAGTACTTC. It is translated as CASSNGGLVYEQYF.

The CDR3, as DNA: TGTGCCAGCAGTGAAGGGCCCGCCTTTGGCTACACCTTC. It is translated as CASSEGPAFGYTF. The chain links TRBV2 to TRBJ1-2; no definite D call. The CDR3 has 13 residues. The V and J ends lost 1 base and 7 bases respectively, with 10 bases between them. CDR1 is SNHLY, CDR2 FYNNEI, per germline.

This clonotype has only one observation. The J gene is TRBJ1-4, the V gene TRBV28; D not certain. Trimming left V 3 bases short and J 7 bases short, with 9 bases between. The CDR3 totals 13 residues. The germline gives CDR1 MDHEN, CDR2 SYDVKM. CDR3 sequence: CASSLEWGEKLFF. CDR3 bases: TGTGCCAGCAGTTTGGAATGGGGTGAAAAACTGTTTTTT.

The chain carries TRBV7-8 and TRBJ2-5; D may correspond to TRBD1 or TRBD2 (5 bases each). The J call could be wrong; TRBJ2-7 is a better fit for the DNA end. Germline lookup yields CDR1 SGHVS and CDR2 FQNEAQ. The CDR3 runs 15 residues. The CDR3 sequence: CASSSGPSEVYEQYF. CDR3 nucleotide sequence: TGTGCCAGCAGCTCGGGACCGTCCGAGGTGTACGAGCAGTACTTC.

Points on this clonotype: A read error may account for a junction end that differs from germline. The CDR3 coding sequence is TGCAGTGCAGTCAGGGAAGGCACTAAAGCTTTCTTT. Residues: CSAVREGTKAFF. The chain employs TRBV20-1 and TRBJ1-1; maybe TRBD1 (5 bases). CDR3 length equals 12 residues. The germline V gene has CDR1 DFQATT and CDR2 SNEGSKA (reference sequence).

This clonotype occurred a few times. The chain carries TRBV20-1 and TRBJ2-1, with D perhaps matching TRBD2 (6 bases). This CDR3 region has 15 residues. Germline CDR1 DFQATT, CDR2 SNEGSKA (reference sequence). V was cut by 1 base and J by 1 base, with 11 bases left in between. CDR3 sequence (DNA): TGCAGTGCTAGAGGTTCTGGGAGGTCCTACAATGAGCAGTTCTTC. As protein: CSARGSGRSYNEQFF.

The chain recombines TRBV7-2 with TRBJ2-5; TRBD2 aligns across 13 bases. Germline CDR1 is SGHTA and CDR2 is FQGNSA. V shed 1 base, J shed 5 bases, and the junction held 10 bases outside the gene matches. This CDR3 is 18 amino acids long. CDR3 coding DNA: TGTGCCAGCAGCTTAGTCTCTCTGACTAGCGGGGGGTGGGAGACCCAGTACTTC. Protein: CASSLVSLTSGGWETQYF.

The sample holds a few counts of this clonotype. The chain is built from TRBV20-1 and TRBJ1-4, with D possibly TRBD1 on 5 matching bases. Per the germline V gene, CDR1 is DFQATT and CDR2 is SNEGSKA (reference sequence). V was shortened by 2 bases and J by 13 bases, with 14 bases between the two germline ends. The CDR3 sequence is 12 residues long. The DNA of the CDR3 is TGCAGTGCTAGACGGGACGGCGAGAGACTGTTTTTT. It translates to CSARRDGERLFF.

This clonotype was counted at least ten times. This rearrangement joins TRBV29-1 to TRBJ2-1; maybe TRBD2 (5 bases). V lost 1 base, J lost 7 bases, and 11 bases lay in between. This CDR3 contains 13 residues. Germline lookup yields CDR1 SQVTM and CDR2 ANQGSEA. As DNA, the CDR3 is TGCAGCGTTGAAGGTCGGGGTCTGAATGAGCAGTTCTTC. It encodes CSVEGRGLNEQFF.

This clonotype was detected only a few times. The J gene is TRBJ2-3, the V gene TRBV27, with D perhaps given as TRBD1 or TRBD2 (6 bases each). Germline V gives CDR1 MNHEY, CDR2 SMNVEV (reference sequence). V was shortened by 10 bases and J by 3 bases, with 17 bases between the two germline ends. This CDR3 spans 14 amino acids. The chain's CDR3 is CATTTAGTTDTQYF. CDR3 coding DNA: TGTGCCACCACGACCGCGGGGACAACAGATACGCAGTATTTT.